One T cell receptor (beta chain) is described in this entry. What it binds is not known. After removal of 6 bases from V and 0 bases from J, the junction contained 7 bases not matched to a gene. CDR1 and CDR2 (germline): WSHSY, SAAADI. The CDR3 covers 17 residues. Primers included in the PCR were 60 Vbeta and 13 Jbeta primers. The assay was immunoSEQ multiplex PCR, and TCRdb's table has in-frame clones only and misses some. Here the sample spans roughly 150,000 clones, over 70% being singletons. This entry belongs to a study of cytomegalovirus exposure and HLA in healthy donors. The study, taken as a whole, reports: The productive fraction for most TCR beta V segments was about 87% or about 30% in an earlier analysis. The authors considered a cluster of highly shared sequence variants likely to be a sequencing artifact.

The sequenced material came from PBMCs. J is TRBJ1-3 and V is TRBV10-2; 11 bases match TRBD1. The TCR was taken from a woman in her thirties or forties in good health and CMV-seronegative. CDR3: CASRKGTGGFSGNTIYF. The CDR3 nucleotides are TGCGCCAGCAGAAAAGGGACAGGGGGTTTCTCTGGAAACACCATATATTTT.